The rows below give T cell receptor beta chains drawn from one sample of a study of cytotoxic CD8 clonotypes in ibrutinib-treated CLL. Assay used: immunoSEQ multiplex PCR; TCRdb lists only in-frame clones, some missing. The data show around 250,000 clones, with roughly 70% seen just once and approximately 15% held by the top ten. This sample comprised PBMCs, obtained after 24 months of ibrutinib treatment. The receptors come from a human donor with chronic lymphocytic leukemia. The CDR3 runs from the conserved cysteine through the conserved F or W. D genes are given only for firm matches. Not all rows give a size; the values are once, few, many and, for expanded clones, a class.

clone_size j_call d_call v_call cdr3_length cdr3_aa cdr3_nt
few TRBJ1-2 TRBD1 TRBV19 14 CASSIGTDNYGYTF TGTGCCAGTAGTATCGGGACAGATAACTATGGCTACACCTTC
. TRBJ1-5 . TRBV30 13 CAWEINQGQPQHF TGTGCCTGGGAAATCAACCAGGGGCAGCCCCAGCATTTT
. TRBJ1-4 . TRBV18 14 CASSPAGDNEKLFF TGTGCCAGCTCACCAGCGGGGGATAATGAAAAACTGTTTTTT
. TRBJ2-7 TRBD1 TRBV7-2 19 CASSSTILTLLDRGNEQYF TGTGCCAGCAGCTCCACGATTCTGACCCTGTTGGACAGGGGGAACGAGCAGTACTTC
. TRBJ1-2 . TRBV29-1 12 CSDSTKNVGYTF TGCAGCGACTCGACTAAAAACGTGGGCTACACCTTC
few TRBJ2-7 . TRBV7-6 14 CASSPRQANYEQYF TGTGCCAGCAGCCCCCGGCAGGCTAACTACGAGCAGTACTTC
. TRBJ2-2 TRBD2 TRBV7-9 15 CASSHSGSRTGELFF TGCGCCAGCAGCCATAGCGGGAGCCGAACCGGGGAGCTGTTTTTT
. TRBJ1-1 TRBD1 TRBV7-2 14 CASSATSGGTEAFF TGTGCCAGCAGCGCCACCTCAGGGGGCACTGAAGCTTTCTTT
. TRBJ2-1 . TRBV27 11 CASSLGNEQFF TGTGCCAGCAGTTTGGGCAATGAGCAGTTCTTC
. TRBJ2-2 . TRBV28 14 CASSHNYNTGELFF TGTGCCAGCAGTCACAATTACAACACCGGGGAGCTGTTTTTT
once TRBJ1-5 . TRBV28 13 CASSTHSNQPQHF TGTGCCAGCAGTACACATAGCAATCAGCCCCAGCATTTT
. TRBJ2-5 TRBD1 TRBV2 14 CASSGTGGPETQYF TGTGCCAGCAGTGGGACAGGGGGGCCGGAGACCCAGTACTTC
. TRBJ2-7 . TRBV2 12 CASRDLSYEQYF TGTGCCAGCAGAGATCTCTCCTACGAGCAGTACTTC
. TRBJ2-5 . TRBV7-3 14 CASSFIPGAETQYF TGTGCCAGCAGCTTTATCCCAGGGGCGGAGACCCAGTACTTC
. TRBJ2-3 . TRBV7-3 14 CASSKYLGTDTQYF TGTGCCAGCAGCAAGTATCTTGGTACAGATACGCAGTATTTT
. TRBJ1-4 . TRBV11-3 19 CASSLDPTRALGYNEKLFF TGTGCCAGCAGCTTAGACCCAACCCGGGCCCTTGGGTACAATGAAAAACTGTTTTTT
once TRBJ2-1 . TRBV27 13 CASAKSSFNEQFF TGTGCCAGCGCTAAAAGTAGTTTTAATGAGCAGTTCTTC
. TRBJ2-7 TRBD1 TRBV10-3 14 CATLFGTGLYEQYF TGTGCCACCTTGTTCGGGACAGGCCTCTACGAGCAGTACTTC
few TRBJ2-3 . TRBV7-2 12 CASSSYTDTQYF TGTGCCAGCAGCTCCTACACAGATACGCAGTATTTT
. TRBJ1-4 . TRBV29-1 13 CSVAGGTEEKLFF TGCAGCGTTGCTGGGGGGACCGAAGAAAAACTGTTTTTT
. TRBJ2-7 TRBD2 TRBV6-5 16 CASSYLSGGPPYEQYF TGTGCCAGCAGTTATTTGTCGGGGGGTCCGCCCTACGAGCAGTACTTC
. TRBJ1-1 . TRBV5-1 14 CASSRGDMNTEAFF TGCGCCAGCAGCCGAGGGGACATGAACACTGAAGCTTTCTTT
. TRBJ1-4 . TRBV6-4 13 CASSRTTNEKLFF TGTGCCAGCAGTCGGACGACTAATGAAAAACTGTTTTTT
. TRBJ2-3 TRBD2 TRBV6-5 14 CASSLAGNTDTQYF TGTGCCAGCAGCCTAGCGGGAAACACAGATACGCAGTATTTT
once TRBJ1-6 TRBD1 TRBV25-1 14 CASSPGQGVITLHF TGTGCCAGCAGTCCCGGACAGGGGGTAATCACCCTCCACTTT
. TRBJ2-3 . TRBV27 13 CASSSYATDTQYF TGTGCCAGCAGTTCATATGCTACGGATACGCAGTATTTT
few TRBJ1-2 TRBD1 TRBV27 16 CASSLSDRGSNYGYTF TGTGCCAGCAGTTTATCGGACAGGGGGTCTAACTATGGCTACACCTTC
. TRBJ1-1 . TRBV19 15 CASSIPGRTSTEAFF TGTGCCAGTAGTATACCCGGACGGACCAGCACTGAAGCTTTCTTT
. TRBJ2-5 TRBD1 TRBV5-4 13 CASSSGTEETQYF TGTGCCAGCAGCTCCGGGACAGAAGAGACCCAGTACTTC
. TRBJ1-4 TRBD1 TRBV9 14 CASSARDSNEKLFF TGTGCCAGCAGCGCCCGGGACAGTAATGAAAAACTGTTTTTT
. TRBJ2-2 . TRBV5-1 12 CASRRQTGELFF TGCGCCAGCAGACGACAGACCGGGGAGCTGTTTTTT
few TRBJ2-7 TRBD1 TRBV11-1 17 CASSSWTAGQGSYEQYF TGTGCCAGCAGCTCCTGGACGGCGGGACAGGGGTCCTACGAGCAGTACTTC
. TRBJ2-1 TRBD2 TRBV5-1 16 CASSMGLAGNLLEQFF TGCGCCAGCAGCATGGGACTAGCGGGAAATTTACTTGAGCAGTTCTTC
. TRBJ1-4 TRBD1 TRBV6-5 14 CASSYGQANEKLFF TGTGCCAGCAGTTACGGACAGGCTAATGAAAAACTGTTTTTT
. TRBJ2-7 TRBD2 TRBV2 14 CASSDLAGVYEQYF TGTGCCAGCAGTGACCTAGCGGGAGTTTACGAGCAGTACTTC
few TRBJ1-1 . TRBV6-5 13 CASSGGVNTEAFF TGTGCCAGCAGTGGGGGGGTGAACACTGAAGCTTTCTTT
. TRBJ1-4 . TRBV7-2 16 CASSLSIGTQGEKLFF TGTGCCAGCAGCTTATCGATCGGGACACAGGGTGAAAAACTGTTTTTT
few TRBJ1-1 . TRBV6-5 14 CASSLTGYATEAFF TGTGCCAGCAGTTTAACAGGGTACGCCACTGAAGCTTTCTTT
. TRBJ2-3 TRBD2 TRBV30 15 CAWSPSGSVTDTQYF TGTGCCTGGAGTCCTAGCGGGTCTGTAACAGATACGCAGTATTTT
. TRBJ2-3 . TRBV5-1 17 CASSPAGFGLTTDTQYF TGCGCCAGCAGCCCGGCCGGCTTCGGCCTCACCACAGATACGCAGTATTTT
. TRBJ2-7 . TRBV6-4 16 CASSDRGAGEGYEQYF TGTGCCAGCAGTGACCGTGGGGCAGGAGAAGGGTACGAGCAGTACTTC